Below are 19 T cell receptor beta chains sequenced from a single sample in a study of radiotherapy plus CTLA-4 blockade in lung cancer. The assay was immunoSEQ multiplex PCR, and TCRdb's table has in-frame clones only and misses some. This sample has tens of thousands of clones, with 70% to 80% found just once. This specimen was peripheral blood, taken from a patient treated with radiotherapy plus ipilimumab. The receptors stem from a human donor with non-small cell lung cancer who had a complete response to radiotherapy plus ipilimumab.

A note on this clone: The junction shows a germline mismatch at one end, possibly a read error. The chain has TRBV7-7 and TRBJ2-7; D not certain. CDR1 and CDR2 (germline): SSHAT, FNYEAQ (reference sequence). The CDR3 covers 13 residues. CDR3: CASSLRPRDEQYF. The CDR3 bases are TGTGCTAGCAGCTTAAGGCCTCGGGACGAGCAGTACTTC.

This clone showed up just a few times. The V and J genes are TRBV10-3 and TRBJ2-7, with D perhaps assigned TRBD1 or TRBD2 (5 bases each). This CDR3 comprises 14 residues. The germline V and J ends were trimmed by 5 bases and 0 bases, with 11 bases remaining between them. The germline V gene has CDR1 ENHRY and CDR2 SYGVKD. This chain's CDR3 is CAISSGRNSYEQYF. For the CDR3, the DNA is TGTGCCATCAGTTCGGGACGGAACTCCTACGAGCAGTACTTC.

V is TRBV19 and J is TRBJ1-4; D unclear. CDR1 and CDR2 from the germline V gene are LNHDA and SQIVND (reference sequence). The CDR3 is 18 amino acids. Trimming cost V 5 bases and J 7 bases, with 26 bases left between them. The DNA of the CDR3 is TGTGCCAGTAGTCCAACGACTGTGGATGGCGGTGGGTTTGAAAAACTGTTTTTT. This codes for CASSPTTVDGGGFEKLFF.

This chain joins TRBV6-5 and TRBJ2-7, with D perhaps TRBD1 (6 bases). The germline V gene encodes CDR1 MNHEY and CDR2 SVGAGI. The CDR3 sequence is 13 residues long. Trimming took 5 bases from V and 2 from J, leaving 10 bases between them. The CDR3 bases are TGTGCCAGCAGTGCTGGACAGACCTACGAGCAGTACTTC. This codes for CASSAGQTYEQYF.

The chain is built from TRBV5-8 and TRBJ1-6; D is unresolved. V was pared by 3 bases and J by 6 bases, with 10 bases between. The CDR3 extends over 14 amino acids. The germline V gene has CDR1 SGHTS and CDR2 YDEGEE. CDR3: CASSYGVRNSPLHF. CDR3 DNA sequence: TGTGCCAGCAGCTACGGGGTTCGTAATTCACCCCTCCACTTT.

The genes are TRBV4-3 and TRBJ1-4, with 7 bases identical to TRBD1. This CDR3 comprises 15 residues. Germline trimming cut 4 bases from V and 5 bases from J; bases unmatched to any gene: 7. CDR1 and CDR2 (germline): LGHNA, YSLEER. CDR3 sequence: CASSLTGTVNEKLFF. The CDR3 DNA is TGCGCCAGCAGCCTGACCGGGACAGTCAATGAAAAACTGTTTTTT.

V and J are TRBV5-6 and TRBJ2-2; 8 bases are a match to TRBD1. Germline CDR1 and CDR2: SGHDT and YYEEEE. CDR3 length equals 16 residues. The ends lost 4 bases at V and 0 bases at J; junction bases unmatched: 5. CDR3 nucleotides: TGTGCCAGCAGCCGAGAGACAGGGGCGAACACCGGGGAGCTGTTTTTT. Amino acids: CASSRETGANTGELFF.

This clone was observed a few times. V gene TRBV10-3 combines with J gene TRBJ1-5; D perhaps matches TRBD1 (6 bases). The CDR3 contains 17 residues. V was shortened by 3 bases and J by 1 base, with 16 bases between the two germline ends. Germline V gene sequence: CDR1 ENHRY, CDR2 SYGVKD. The CDR3 bases are TGTGCCATCAGTGAATCAACCGGGGGCGAGAGCAATCAGCCCCAGCATTTT. Encoded protein: CAISESTGGESNQPQHF.

This rearrangement joins TRBV19 to TRBJ1-2, with TRBD1 identical over 8 bases. Trimming cost V 1 base and J 3 bases; bases outside gene matches: 7. Germline V lookup: CDR1 LNHDA, CDR2 SQIVND (reference sequence). The CDR3 extends over 16 amino acids. CDR3 coding DNA: TGTGCCAGTAGTATAGCCCCCCCGACAGGGGACTATGGCTACACCTTC. Amino acid sequence: CASSIAPPTGDYGYTF.

The V gene is TRBV7-8, the J gene TRBJ2-5; tentatively, D is TRBD2 (5 bases). Germline assignment: CDR1 SGHVS and CDR2 FQNEAQ. The V end lost 1 base, the J end lost 4 bases, and 13 bases lay between the germline ends. The CDR3 sequence is 15 residues long. The CDR3 loop reads CASSLVARKTETQYF. For the CDR3, the DNA is TGTGCCAGCAGCTTAGTAGCGAGGAAAACAGAGACCCAGTACTTC.

V gene TRBV7-2 combines with J gene TRBJ2-1; D call uncertain. Trimming removed 5 bases from V and 3 bases from J, with 14 bases in between. CDR1 SGHTA and CDR2 FQGNSA come from the germline V gene. The CDR3 spans 15 residues. The CDR3, as DNA: TGTGCCAGCAGCACGTTCCCCCGGAACTACAATGAGCAGTTCTTC. This codes for CASSTFPRNYNEQFF.

This chain links TRBV5-1 with TRBJ2-2; 10 bases agree with TRBD2. CDR3 length: 15 residues. V shed 1 base and J 6 bases; nucleotides not matched to a gene: 3. The germline CDR1 and CDR2 sequences are SGHRS and YFSETQ. In DNA form, the CDR3 reads TGCGCCAGCAGCTTGACGCTAGCGGGGGCCGGGGAGCTGTTTTTT. Residues: CASSLTLAGAGELFF.

The J gene is TRBJ2-1, the V gene TRBV10-2; D gene unclear. V was trimmed by 3 bases and J by 7 bases, leaving 13 bases between them. Germline CDR1 is WSHSY and CDR2 is SAAADI. The CDR3 length is 14 residues. CDR3: CASSDGSDWNEQFF. In DNA, the CDR3 is TGCGCCAGCAGTGACGGGTCCGACTGGAATGAGCAGTTCTTC.

The chain is built from TRBV19 and TRBJ1-1; TRBD1 might be the D (5 bases). CDR3 length: 16 residues. V lost 4 bases and J 1 base, leaving 16 bases between the germline ends. From germline, CDR1 is LNHDA and CDR2 SQIVND (reference sequence). The CDR3 coding sequence is TGTGCCAGTAGTACCGGAGGGACTAACAGGAACACTGAAGCTTTCTTT. Its protein product is CASSTGGTNRNTEAFF.

The genes are TRBV7-2 and TRBJ2-3; TRBD2 matches 11 bases. V gave up 5 bases and J gave up 0 bases; unmatched junction bases: 1. Looked up from germline, CDR1 is SGHTA and CDR2 is FQGNSA. CDR3 length: 15 residues. DNA for the CDR3: TGTGCCAGCAGCCGACTAGCGGGGAGCACAGATACGCAGTATTTT. It codes for CASSRLAGSTDTQYF.

This sequence joins TRBV18 and TRBJ1-4; D is perhaps TRBD1 (6 bases). Germline V gives CDR1 KGHSH, CDR2 LQKENI. Trimming took 8 bases from V and 7 from J, leaving 14 bases between them. This CDR3 is 13 amino acids long. As DNA, the CDR3 is TGTGCCAGCAACAGGGATGGTTCTGAAAAACTGTTTTTT. It encodes CASNRDGSEKLFF.

V usage is TRBV7-8 and J usage is TRBJ1-1; perhaps TRBD1 as D (5 bases). Deletions cut 5 bases from V and 4 bases from J, with 14 bases between. This CDR3 comprises 14 residues. Germline lookup yields CDR1 SGHVS and CDR2 FQNEAQ. The CDR3 coding sequence is TGTGCCAGCAGCCAGAGTTCAGGGTCCACTGAAGCTTTCTTT. Translating it yields CASSQSSGSTEAFF.

The V gene is TRBV6-5, the J gene TRBJ2-1, with D perhaps matching TRBD2 (5 bases). V dropped 0 bases and J dropped 10 bases, with 19 bases sitting between them. The CDR3 totals 16 residues. CDR1 MNHEY and CDR2 SVGAGI come from the germline V gene. CDR3 amino acids: CASSYSKTVRGAEQFF. For the CDR3, the DNA is TGTGCCAGCAGTTACTCGAAAACAGTTCGGGGAGCGGAGCAGTTCTTC.

This sequence joins TRBV4-2 and TRBJ1-3; no clear D gene. The CDR3 sequence is 16 residues long. V was trimmed by 1 base and J by 2 bases, leaving 12 bases between them. The germline CDR1 and CDR2 sequences are LGHNA and YNFKEQ. CDR3 amino acids: CASSQAPIVAGNTIYF. DNA of the CDR3: TGTGCCAGCAGCCAAGCCCCGATAGTTGCTGGAAACACCATATATTTT.